These T cell receptor beta chains were read from a single sample in a study of blood T cell repertoires in COVID-19. Libraries were prepared by immunoSEQ multiplex PCR; TCRdb keeps only in-frame clonotypes and omits some of them. The data contain roughly 60,000 clones, around 90% of them singletons. Sequencing was done on a sample of peripheral blood. These receptors were taken from a woman older than 75 with active COVID-19. Each CDR3 is given with its conserved first and last residue. The order of the fields is D gene, J gene, V gene, clone size, CDR3 protein, CDR3 DNA. The D gene is left open where the match is weak. Only part of the rows carry a size: once, few, many, or a class if the clone is expanded.

d_gene: TRBD1
j_gene: TRBJ1-3
v_gene: TRBV9
abundance: -
CDR3aa: CASSVGGQGPSGNTIYF
CDR3nt: TGTGCCAGCAGCGTAGGAGGACAGGGCCCCTCTGGAAACACCATATATTTT

d_gene: TRBD2
j_gene: TRBJ2-1
v_gene: TRBV15
abundance: -
CDR3aa: CATSGREGQFF
CDR3nt: TGTGCCACCAGCGGGCGGGAGGGTCAGTTCTTC

d_gene: -
j_gene: TRBJ2-5
v_gene: TRBV6-6
abundance: -
CDR3aa: CASSGQGLGTQYF
CDR3nt: TGTGCCAGCAGTGGCCAGGGGCTTGGGACCCAGTACTTC

d_gene: -
j_gene: TRBJ1-4
v_gene: TRBV3-1/TRBV3-2
abundance: -
CDR3aa: CASSQEQGLRGEKLFF
CDR3nt: TGTGCCAGCAGCCAAGAGCAGGGGCTGAGGGGTGAAAAACTGTTTTTT

d_gene: TRBD1
j_gene: TRBJ2-1
v_gene: TRBV19
abundance: -
CDR3aa: CASSIDGTVYNEQFF
CDR3nt: TGTGCCAGTAGTATAGACGGGACAGTATACAATGAGCAGTTCTTC

d_gene: -
j_gene: TRBJ2-5
v_gene: TRBV7-9
abundance: -
CDR3aa: CASSLSGREETQYF
CDR3nt: TGTGCCAGCAGCTTAAGTGGGCGGGAAGAGACCCAGTACTTC

d_gene: -
j_gene: TRBJ1-2
v_gene: TRBV5-4
abundance: -
CDR3aa: CASSFKRAYGYTF
CDR3nt: TGTGCCAGCAGCTTCAAGAGGGCCTATGGCTACACCTTC

d_gene: -
j_gene: TRBJ1-2
v_gene: TRBV4-1
abundance: -
CDR3aa: CASSQDGGRGYGYTF
CDR3nt: TGCGCCAGCAGCCAAGATGGTGGCAGGGGCTATGGCTACACCTTC

d_gene: -
j_gene: TRBJ1-1
v_gene: TRBV6-6
abundance: -
CDR3aa: CASSYVGGGGNTEAFF
CDR3nt: TGTGCCAGCAGTTACGTTGGGGGGGGAGGGAACACTGAAGCTTTCTTT

d_gene: -
j_gene: TRBJ1-5
v_gene: TRBV2
abundance: few
CDR3aa: CASSEAREEGAQHF
CDR3nt: TGTGCCAGCAGTGAGGCGAGAGAAGAGGGGGCCCAGCATTTT

d_gene: -
j_gene: TRBJ1-2
v_gene: TRBV28
abundance: -
CDR3aa: CASSLWTGIPNYGYTF
CDR3nt: TGTGCCAGCAGTTTATGGACAGGCATACCTAACTATGGCTACACCTTC

d_gene: TRBD2
j_gene: TRBJ2-5
v_gene: TRBV5-4
abundance: -
CDR3aa: CASTFSGSLETQYF
CDR3nt: TGTGCCAGCACCTTTAGCGGGAGTTTAGAGACCCAGTACTTC

d_gene: TRBD1
j_gene: TRBJ2-7
v_gene: TRBV4-1
abundance: -
CDR3aa: CASSRLTGGPDEQYF
CDR3nt: TGCGCCAGCAGCCGTCTGACAGGGGGCCCTGACGAGCAGTACTTC

d_gene: -
j_gene: TRBJ1-2
v_gene: TRBV19
abundance: -
CDR3aa: CASSPRAHGGYTF
CDR3nt: TGTGCCAGTAGTCCCAGGGCCCACGGAGGCTACACCTTC

d_gene: TRBD1
j_gene: TRBJ1-4
v_gene: TRBV2
abundance: -
CDR3aa: CASSRDRGGEKLFF
CDR3nt: TGTGCCAGCAGTCGGGACAGGGGAGGAGAAAAACTGTTTTTT

d_gene: -
j_gene: TRBJ1-1
v_gene: TRBV27
abundance: -
CDR3aa: CASSLISLSMNTEAFF
CDR3nt: TGTGCCAGCAGTTTAATTTCTTTGAGTATGAACACTGAAGCTTTCTTT

d_gene: TRBD1
j_gene: TRBJ2-3
v_gene: TRBV29-1
abundance: -
CDR3aa: CSVERGTGTDTQYF
CDR3nt: TGCAGCGTTGAAAGGGGGACAGGCACAGATACGCAGTATTTT

d_gene: TRBD1
j_gene: TRBJ2-3
v_gene: TRBV2
abundance: -
CDR3aa: CASSATLTGADTDTQYF
CDR3nt: TGTGCCAGCAGCGCGACTTTGACAGGGGCGGACACAGATACGCAGTATTTT

d_gene: TRBD2
j_gene: TRBJ2-3
v_gene: TRBV7-2
abundance: -
CDR3aa: CASSSRTSGSTDTQYF
CDR3nt: TGTGCCAGCAGCTCCCGGACTAGCGGAAGCACAGATACGCAGTATTTT

d_gene: -
j_gene: TRBJ1-4
v_gene: TRBV4-1
abundance: -
CDR3aa: CASSQDQAATNEKLFF
CDR3nt: TGCGCCAGCAGCCAAGATCAGGCTGCAACTAATGAAAAACTGTTTTTT

d_gene: -
j_gene: TRBJ1-5
v_gene: TRBV18
abundance: -
CDR3aa: CASSPRPGQTPRQPQHF
CDR3nt: TGTGCCAGCTCACCACGTCCAGGTCAAACCCCGCGACAGCCCCAGCATTTT

d_gene: -
j_gene: TRBJ1-1
v_gene: TRBV5-6
abundance: -
CDR3aa: CASSLQGFRTEAFF
CDR3nt: TGTGCCAGCAGCTTGCAGGGGTTTCGGACTGAAGCTTTCTTT

d_gene: -
j_gene: TRBJ1-6
v_gene: TRBV3-1/TRBV3-2
abundance: once
CDR3aa: CASSPTRTDGSPLHF
CDR3nt: TGTGCCAGCAGCCCCACAAGGACAGATGGTTCACCCCTCCACTTT

d_gene: TRBD1
j_gene: TRBJ1-1
v_gene: TRBV5-4
abundance: -
CDR3aa: CASRGGGGTEAFF
CDR3nt: TGTGCCAGCAGAGGGGGCGGAGGGACTGAAGCTTTCTTT

d_gene: -
j_gene: TRBJ1-4
v_gene: TRBV2
abundance: -
CDR3aa: CASSVDRGNEKLFF
CDR3nt: TGTGCCAGCAGCGTTGATAGGGGCAATGAAAAACTGTTTTTT

d_gene: -
j_gene: TRBJ1-4
v_gene: TRBV6-5
abundance: -
CDR3aa: CASSYRRPTNEKLFF
CDR3nt: TGTGCCAGCAGTTACCGCAGGCCAACTAATGAAAAACTGTTTTTT

d_gene: TRBD2
j_gene: TRBJ2-2
v_gene: TRBV9
abundance: -
CDR3aa: CASSVGGSGITGELFF
CDR3nt: TGTGCCAGCAGCGTAGGGGGTAGCGGGATCACCGGGGAGCTGTTTTTT

d_gene: TRBD2
j_gene: TRBJ2-5
v_gene: TRBV6-6
abundance: -
CDR3aa: CAIGAVAGGEETQYF
CDR3nt: TGTGCCATCGGGGCAGTAGCGGGGGGTGAAGAGACCCAGTACTTC

d_gene: -
j_gene: TRBJ2-4
v_gene: TRBV5-5
abundance: few
CDR3aa: CASSTAGGWGTKNIQYF
CDR3nt: TGTGCCAGCAGCACCGCCGGAGGGTGGGGGACCAAAAACATTCAGTACTTC